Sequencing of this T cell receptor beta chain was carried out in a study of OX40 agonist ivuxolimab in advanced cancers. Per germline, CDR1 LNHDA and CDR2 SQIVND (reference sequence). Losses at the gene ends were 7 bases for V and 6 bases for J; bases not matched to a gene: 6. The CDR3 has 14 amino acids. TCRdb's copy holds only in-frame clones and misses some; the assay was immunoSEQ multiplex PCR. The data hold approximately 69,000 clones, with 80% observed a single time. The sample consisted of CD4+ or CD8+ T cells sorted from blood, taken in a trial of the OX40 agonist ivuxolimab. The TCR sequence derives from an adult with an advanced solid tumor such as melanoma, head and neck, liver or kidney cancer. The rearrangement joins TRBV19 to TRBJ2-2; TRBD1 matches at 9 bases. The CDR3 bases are TGTGCCAGTATGCGGACAGGGGTGGCCGGGGAGCTGTTTTTT. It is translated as CASMRTGVAGELFF.